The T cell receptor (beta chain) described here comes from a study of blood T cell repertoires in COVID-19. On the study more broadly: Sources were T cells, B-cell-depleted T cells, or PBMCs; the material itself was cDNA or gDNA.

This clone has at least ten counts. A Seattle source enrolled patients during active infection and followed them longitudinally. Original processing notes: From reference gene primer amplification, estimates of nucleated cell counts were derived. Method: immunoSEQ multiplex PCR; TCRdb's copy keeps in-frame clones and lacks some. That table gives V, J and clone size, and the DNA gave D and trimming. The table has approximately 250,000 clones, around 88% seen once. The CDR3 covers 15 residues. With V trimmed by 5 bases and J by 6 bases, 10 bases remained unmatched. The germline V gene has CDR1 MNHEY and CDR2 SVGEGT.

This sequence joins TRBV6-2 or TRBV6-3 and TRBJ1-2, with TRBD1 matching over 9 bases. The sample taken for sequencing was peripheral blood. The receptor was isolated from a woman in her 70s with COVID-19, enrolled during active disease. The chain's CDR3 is CASSQTGGLGDGYTF. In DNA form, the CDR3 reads TGTGCCAGCAGTCAAACAGGGGGCCTCGGGGATGGCTACACCTTC.